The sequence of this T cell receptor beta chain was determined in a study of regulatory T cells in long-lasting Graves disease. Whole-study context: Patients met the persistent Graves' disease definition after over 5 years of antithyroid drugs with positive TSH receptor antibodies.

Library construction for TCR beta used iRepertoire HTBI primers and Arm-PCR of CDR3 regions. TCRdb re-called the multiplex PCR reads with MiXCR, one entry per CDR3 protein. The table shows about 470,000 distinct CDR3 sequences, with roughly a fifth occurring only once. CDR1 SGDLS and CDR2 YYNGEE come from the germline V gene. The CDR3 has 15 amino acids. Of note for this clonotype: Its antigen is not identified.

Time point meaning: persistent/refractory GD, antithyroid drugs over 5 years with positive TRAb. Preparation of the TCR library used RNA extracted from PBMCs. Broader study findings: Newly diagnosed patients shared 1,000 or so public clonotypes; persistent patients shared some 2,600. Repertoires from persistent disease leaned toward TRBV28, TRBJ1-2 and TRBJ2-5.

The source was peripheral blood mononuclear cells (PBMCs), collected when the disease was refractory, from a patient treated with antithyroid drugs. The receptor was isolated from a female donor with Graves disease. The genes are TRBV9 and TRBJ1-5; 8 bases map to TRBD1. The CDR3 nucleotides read TGTGCTAGCGGCCTAGGACAGGGTGGGTCGGGGCCCCAGCATTTT. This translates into CASGLGQGGSGPQHF. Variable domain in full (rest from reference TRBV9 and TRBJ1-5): DSGVTQTPKHLITATGQRVTLRCSPRSGDLSVYWYQQSLDQGLQFLIQYYNGEERAKGNILERFSAQQFPDLHSELNLSSLELGDSALYFCASGLGQGGSGPQHFGDGTRLSIL.